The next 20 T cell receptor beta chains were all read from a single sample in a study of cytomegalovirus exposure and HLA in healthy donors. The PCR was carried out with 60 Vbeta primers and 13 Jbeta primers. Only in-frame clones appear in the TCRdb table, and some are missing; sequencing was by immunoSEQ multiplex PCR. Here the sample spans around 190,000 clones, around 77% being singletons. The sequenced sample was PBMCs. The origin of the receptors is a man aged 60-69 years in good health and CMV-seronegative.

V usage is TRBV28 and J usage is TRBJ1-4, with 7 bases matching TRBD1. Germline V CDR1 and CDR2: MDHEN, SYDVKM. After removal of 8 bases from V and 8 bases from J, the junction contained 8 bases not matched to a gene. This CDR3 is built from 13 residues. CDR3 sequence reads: CASGEGAREKLFF. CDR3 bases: TGTGCCAGCGGCGAGGGGGCTAGAGAAAAACTGTTTTTT.

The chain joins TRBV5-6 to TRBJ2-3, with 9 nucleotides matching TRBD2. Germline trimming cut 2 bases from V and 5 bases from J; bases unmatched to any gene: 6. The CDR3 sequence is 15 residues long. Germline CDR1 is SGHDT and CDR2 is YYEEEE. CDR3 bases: TGTGCCAGCAGCTTAAGACTAGCGGTCGGAGATACGCAGTATTTT. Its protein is CASSLRLAVGDTQYF. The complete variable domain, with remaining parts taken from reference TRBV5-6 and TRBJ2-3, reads DAGVTQSPTHLIKTRGQQVTLRCSPKSGHDTVSWYQQALGQGPQFIFQYYEEEERQRGNFPDRFSGHQFPNYSSELNVNALLLGDSALYLCASSLRLAVGDTQYFGPGTRLTVL.

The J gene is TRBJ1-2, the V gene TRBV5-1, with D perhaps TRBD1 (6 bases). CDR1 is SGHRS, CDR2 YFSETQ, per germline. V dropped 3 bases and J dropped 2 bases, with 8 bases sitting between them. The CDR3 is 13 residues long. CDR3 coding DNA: TGCGCCAGCAGCTATGGACAGAACTATGGCTACACCTTC. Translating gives CASSYGQNYGYTF. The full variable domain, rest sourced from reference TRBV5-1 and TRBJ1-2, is KAGVTQTPRYLIKTRGQQVTLSCSPISGHRSVSWYQQTPGQGLQFLFEYFSETQRNKGNFPGRFSGRQFSNSRSEMNVSTLELGDSALYLCASSYGQNYGYTFGSGTRLTVV.

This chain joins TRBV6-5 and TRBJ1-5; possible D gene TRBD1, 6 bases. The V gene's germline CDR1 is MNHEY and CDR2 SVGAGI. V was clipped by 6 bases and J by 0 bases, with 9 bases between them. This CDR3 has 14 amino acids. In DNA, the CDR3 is TGTGCCAGCAGGCCGGACAGTAGCAATCAGCCCCAGCATTTT. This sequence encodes CASRPDSSNQPQHF.

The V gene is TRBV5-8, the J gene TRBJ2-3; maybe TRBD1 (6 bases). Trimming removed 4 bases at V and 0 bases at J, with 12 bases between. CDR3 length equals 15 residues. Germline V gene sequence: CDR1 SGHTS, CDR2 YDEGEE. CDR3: CASSTTGPSTDTQYF. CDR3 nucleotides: TGTGCCAGCAGCACTACAGGGCCTAGCACAGATACGCAGTATTTT. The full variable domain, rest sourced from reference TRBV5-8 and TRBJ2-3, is EAGVTQSPTHLIKTRGQQATLRCSPISGHTSVYWYQQALGLGLQFLLWYDEGEERNRGNFPPRFSGRQFPNYSSELNVNALELEDSALYLCASSTTGPSTDTQYFGPGTRLTVL.

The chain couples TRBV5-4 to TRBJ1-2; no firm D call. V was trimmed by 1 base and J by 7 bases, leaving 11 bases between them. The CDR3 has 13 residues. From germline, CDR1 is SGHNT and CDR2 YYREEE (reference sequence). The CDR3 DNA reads TGTGCCAGCAGCTTGATACAGTTTGGTGGCTACACCTTC. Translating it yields CASSLIQFGGYTF.

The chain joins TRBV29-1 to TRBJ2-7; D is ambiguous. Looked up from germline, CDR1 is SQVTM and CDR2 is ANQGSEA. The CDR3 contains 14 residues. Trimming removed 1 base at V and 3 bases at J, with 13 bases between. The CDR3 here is CSVEVRARNYEQYF. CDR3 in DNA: TGCAGCGTTGAAGTAAGAGCCAGGAACTACGAGCAGTACTTC.

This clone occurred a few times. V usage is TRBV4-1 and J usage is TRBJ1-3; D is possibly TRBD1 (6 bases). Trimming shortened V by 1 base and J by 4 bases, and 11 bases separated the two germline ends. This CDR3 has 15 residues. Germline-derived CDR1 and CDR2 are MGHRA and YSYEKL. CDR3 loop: CASSQAGRGGNTIYF. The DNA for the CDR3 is TGCGCCAGCAGCCAAGCCGGCAGGGGCGGAAACACCATATATTTT.

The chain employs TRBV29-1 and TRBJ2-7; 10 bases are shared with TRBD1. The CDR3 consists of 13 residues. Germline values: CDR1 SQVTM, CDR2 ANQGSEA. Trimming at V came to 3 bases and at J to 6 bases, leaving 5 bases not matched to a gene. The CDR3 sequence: CSVEGQGSFEQYF. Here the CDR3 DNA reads TGCAGCGTTGAGGGACAGGGGAGTTTCGAGCAGTACTTC.

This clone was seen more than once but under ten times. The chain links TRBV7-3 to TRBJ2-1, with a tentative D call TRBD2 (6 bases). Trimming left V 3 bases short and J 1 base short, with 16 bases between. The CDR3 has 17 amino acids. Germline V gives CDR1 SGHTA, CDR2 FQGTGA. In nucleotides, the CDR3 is TGTGCCAGCAGCTTTAGACTAGACGGTAGATCCTACAATGAGCAGTTCTTC. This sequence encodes CASSFRLDGRSYNEQFF.

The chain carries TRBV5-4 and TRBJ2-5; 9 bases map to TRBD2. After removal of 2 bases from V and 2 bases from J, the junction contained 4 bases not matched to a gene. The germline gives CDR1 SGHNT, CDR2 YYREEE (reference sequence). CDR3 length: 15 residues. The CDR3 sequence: CASSFTTSGQETQYF. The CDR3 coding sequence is TGTGCCAGCAGCTTCACGACTAGCGGACAAGAGACCCAGTACTTC.

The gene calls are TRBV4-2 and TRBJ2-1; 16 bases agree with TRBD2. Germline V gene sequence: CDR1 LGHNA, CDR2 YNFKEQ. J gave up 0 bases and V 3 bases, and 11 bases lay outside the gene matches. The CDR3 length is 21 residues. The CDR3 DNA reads TGTGCCAGCAGCCACCCCCAATCGGGACTAGCGGGGGGGAGCTCCTACAATGAGCAGTTCTTC. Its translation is CASSHPQSGLAGGSSYNEQFF.

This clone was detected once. The CDR3 DNA sequence: TGTGCCAGCTCACCCCGGCACAGGGAAGATACGCAGTATTTT. Protein sequence: CASSPRHREDTQYF. V gene TRBV18 combines with J gene TRBJ2-3; D may be TRBD1 (6 bases). The V end was cut by 3 bases, the J end by 5 bases, with 12 bases between. CDR1 and CDR2 (germline): KGHSH, LQKENI. The CDR3 contains 14 residues.

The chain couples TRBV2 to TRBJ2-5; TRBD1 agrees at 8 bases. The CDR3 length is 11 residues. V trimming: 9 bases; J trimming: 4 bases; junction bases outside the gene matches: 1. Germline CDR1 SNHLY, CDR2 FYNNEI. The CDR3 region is CASGQGETQYF. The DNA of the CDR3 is TGTGCCAGTGGACAGGGAGAGACCCAGTACTTC. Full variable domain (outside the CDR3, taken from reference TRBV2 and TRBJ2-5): EPEVTQTPSHQVTQMGQEVILRCVPISNHLYFYWYRQILGQKVEFLVSFYNNEISEKSEIFDDQFSVERPDGSNFTLKIRSTKLEDSAMYFCASGQGETQYFGPGTRLLVL.

The CDR3 DNA reads TGTGCCAGTAGGGTGGACAGGGGGTTAGGTCAGCCCCAGCATTTT. Protein sequence: CASRVDRGLGQPQHF. The rearrangement links TRBV19 to TRBJ1-5; TRBD1 aligns across 10 bases. CDR1 is LNHDA and CDR2 is SQIVND in the germline V gene (reference sequence). The CDR3 spans 15 residues. J gave up 6 bases and V 6 bases, and 8 bases lay outside the gene matches.

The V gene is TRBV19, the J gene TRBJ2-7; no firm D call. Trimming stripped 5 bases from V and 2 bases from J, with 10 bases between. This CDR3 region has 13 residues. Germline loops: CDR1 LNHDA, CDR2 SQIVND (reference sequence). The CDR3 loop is CASSRAKTYEQYF. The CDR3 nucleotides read TGTGCCAGTAGTCGAGCCAAGACCTACGAGCAGTACTTC. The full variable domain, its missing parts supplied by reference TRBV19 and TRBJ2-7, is DGGITQSPKYLFRKEGQNVTLSCEQNLNHDAMYWYRQDPGQGLRLIYYSQIVNDFQKGDIAEGYSVSREKKESFPLTVTSAQKNPTAFYLCASSRAKTYEQYFGPGTRLTVT.

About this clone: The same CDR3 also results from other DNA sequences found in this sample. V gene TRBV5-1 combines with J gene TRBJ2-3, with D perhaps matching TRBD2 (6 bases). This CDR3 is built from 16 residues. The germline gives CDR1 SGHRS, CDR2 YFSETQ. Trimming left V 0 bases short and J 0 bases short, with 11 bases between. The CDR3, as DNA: TGCGCCAGCAGCTTGGGAGCGGGCCTAAGCACAGATACGCAGTATTTT. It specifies CASSLGAGLSTDTQYF.

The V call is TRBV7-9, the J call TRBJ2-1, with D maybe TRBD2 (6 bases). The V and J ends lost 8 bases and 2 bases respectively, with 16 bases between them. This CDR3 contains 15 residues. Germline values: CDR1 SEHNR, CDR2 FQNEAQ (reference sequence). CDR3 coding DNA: TGTGCCAGCCGCCCCCCCCTAGCGACCTACAATGAGCAGTTCTTC. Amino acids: CASRPPLATYNEQFF.

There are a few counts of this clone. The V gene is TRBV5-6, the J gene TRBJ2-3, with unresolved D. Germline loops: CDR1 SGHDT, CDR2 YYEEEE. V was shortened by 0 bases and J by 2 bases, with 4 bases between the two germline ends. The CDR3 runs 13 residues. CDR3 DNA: TGTGCCAGCAGCTTGGGGCACACAGATACGCAGTATTTT. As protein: CASSLGHTDTQYF. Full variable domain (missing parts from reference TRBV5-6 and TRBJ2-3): DAGVTQSPTHLIKTRGQQVTLRCSPKSGHDTVSWYQQALGQGPQFIFQYYEEEERQRGNFPDRFSGHQFPNYSSELNVNALLLGDSALYLCASSLGHTDTQYFGPGTRLTVL.

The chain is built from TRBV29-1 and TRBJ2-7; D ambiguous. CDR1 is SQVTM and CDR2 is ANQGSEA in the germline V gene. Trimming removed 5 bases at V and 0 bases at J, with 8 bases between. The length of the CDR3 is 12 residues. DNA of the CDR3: TGCAGCGTTTGGGCCCCCTCCTACGAGCAGTACTTC. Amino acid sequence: CSVWAPSYEQYF.